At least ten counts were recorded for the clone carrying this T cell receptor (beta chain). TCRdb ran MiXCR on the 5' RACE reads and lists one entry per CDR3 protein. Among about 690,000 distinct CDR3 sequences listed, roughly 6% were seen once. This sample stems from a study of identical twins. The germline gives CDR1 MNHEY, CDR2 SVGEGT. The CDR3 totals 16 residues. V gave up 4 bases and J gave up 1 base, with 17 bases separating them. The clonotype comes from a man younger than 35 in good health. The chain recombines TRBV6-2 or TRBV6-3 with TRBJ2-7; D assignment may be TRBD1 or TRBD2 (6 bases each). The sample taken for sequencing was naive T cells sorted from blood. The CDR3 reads CASSSVAGHMSYEQYF. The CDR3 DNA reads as TGTGCCAGCAGTTCTGTCGCGGGACACATGTCCTACGAGCAGTACTTC.